The text below deals with one T cell receptor (beta chain). Its matching antigen is unknown. This entry is derived from a study of cytomegalovirus exposure and HLA in healthy donors. Broader study findings: In an earlier analysis, about 87% or about 30%: the productive usage of most TCR beta V segments. A classifier reportedly called cytomegalovirus status with high sensitivity and specificity.

The PCR had 60 Vbeta and 13 Jbeta primers. Clones were sequenced by immunoSEQ multiplex PCR, and TCRdb holds only the in-frame ones, with some missing. The sample includes approximately 160,000 clones, 77% seen only once; the top ten take about 2.4%. Regarding donors, all were healthy bone marrow donors. There are 15 residues in the CDR3. In germline, CDR1 is MNHEY, CDR2 SVGAGI. V lost 11 bases and J lost 0, with 16 bases in between. V usage is TRBV6-5 and J usage is TRBJ1-4; D perhaps matches TRBD1 (6 bases). This TCR derives from a woman in her forties in good health and CMV-seropositive. Sequencing input: PBMCs. CDR3 sequence reads: CAGTSRGPTNEKLFF. DNA of the CDR3: TGTGCCGGCACCTCCAGGGGTCCAACTAATGAAAAACTGTTTTTT.